The T cell receptor beta chain under discussion was sequenced for a study of response to subunit inactivated influenza vaccine (dated by TCRdb to 2017 to 2018). Describing the broader study: Deep quantitative T cell receptor repertoire profiling was used in the study to track responses to a trivalent subunit inactivated influenza vaccine.

Libraries were made using RT-PCR. Sequenced on an Illumina HiSeq 2500. TCRdb took the public reads, trimmed them with fastp at Q25, ran MiXCR for clone calling and kept in-frame beta chains. Rows with a matching CDR3 protein are joined into one entry that keeps the most common DNA and genes. This sample comprises about 500,000 distinct CDR3 sequences, 13% of them detected only once. In total, the top ten clones hold 10% to 15% of the sample. A note on this clonotype: Its antigen is unknown. Base qualities are not at hand, and no much larger clone is one base apart.

Reading the label with the study, this specimen's time point is: more than 40 days after influenza vaccine administration. V is reduced by 6 bases and J by 4 bases, leaving a spacing of 13 bases between them. The CDR3 spans 13 residues, from the cysteine through the phenylalanine. CDR3 DNA only is kept here, 39 bases in frame from base 1. CDR1 and CDR2 (MNHNS, SASEGT) derive from the germline V gene. General conclusions and limits of the study: According to the authors, only a limited number of new T cells may be recruited by each seasonal influenza vaccination.

The chain is assembled from TRBV6-1 and TRBJ2-7; TRBD1 is a weak D gene call, 6 bases matching. Sequences were derived from PBMCs from blood, sampled 40 to 50 days after vaccination. This clonotype was obtained from a man between 50 and 59 years old who received an inactivated influenza vaccine. Donor details come from another sample of the same person, matched by shared clones. Here is the DNA: TGTGCCAGCAGACAGGGTCCCCCTTACGAGCAGTACTTC. It codes for CASRQGPPYEQYF.